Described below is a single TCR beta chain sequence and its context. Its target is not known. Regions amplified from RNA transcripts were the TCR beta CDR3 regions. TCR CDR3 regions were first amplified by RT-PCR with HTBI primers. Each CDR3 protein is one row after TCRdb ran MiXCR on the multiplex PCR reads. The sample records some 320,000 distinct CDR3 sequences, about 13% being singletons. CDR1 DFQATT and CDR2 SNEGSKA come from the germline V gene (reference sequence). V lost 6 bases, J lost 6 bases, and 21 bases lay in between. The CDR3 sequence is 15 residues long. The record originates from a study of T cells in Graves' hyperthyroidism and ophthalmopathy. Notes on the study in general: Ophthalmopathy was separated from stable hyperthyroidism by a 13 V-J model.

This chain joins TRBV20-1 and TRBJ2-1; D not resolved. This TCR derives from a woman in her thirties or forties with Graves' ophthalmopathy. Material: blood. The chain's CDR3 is CSAGPTNRKGNEQFF. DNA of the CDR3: TGCAGTGCGGGCCCAACTAACCGAAAGGGCAATGAGCAGTTCTTC.